This T cell receptor beta chain was documented in a study of blood T cell repertoires in COVID-19. For the study at large: Material from acute and convalescent COVID-19 was sourced from the United States, Italy and Spain. PBMCs, B-cell-depleted T cells, or T cells provided the cDNA or gDNA that made up the material.

The germline gives CDR1 LGHDT, CDR2 YNNKEL (reference sequence). The ends lost 2 bases at V and 8 bases at J; junction bases unmatched: 7. The CDR3 has 15 residues. Original data processing: Nucleated cell counts were estimated from reference gene primer amplification. Some clones are missing from TCRdb's copy, which holds only in-frame ones; the method was immunoSEQ multiplex PCR. V, J and clone size are taken as reported in that table, and D and trimming were inferred from the DNA itself. The sample yields about 310,000 clones, around 86% seen once. J is TRBJ1-4 and V is TRBV3-1 (or the pseudogene TRBV3-2); 8 bases match TRBD1. The sample consisted of peripheral blood. The sequence was collected from a man aged 50 to 59 with active or convalescent COVID-19. The CDR3 nucleotides read TGTGCCAGCAGCCAACAGGGGGCAGCAGGGGAAAAACTGTTTTTT. This encodes CASSQQGAAGEKLFF.